The next 15 T cell receptor beta chains were all read from a single sample in a study of control samples from healthy donors and cancer patients (TCRdb year 2020). Preparation of the library involved the immunoSEQ multiplex PCR assay. TCRdb took over this immuneACCESS table, retaining in-frame rearrangements with V and J assigned. Such tables are incomplete; in checked studies, under half of the missing clones stem from an unresolved V gene, and the remainder is unexplained. This sample has about 160,000 clones in its table, and roughly 95% of those were observed once. 1% of the sample goes to the ten largest clones. Input material: blood. These receptors all come from a woman aged 25-40 years in good health.

This chain joins TRBV3-1 (or the pseudogene TRBV3-2) and TRBJ2-4; 8 bases align to TRBD1. The CDR3 extends over 15 amino acids. V lost 4 bases, J lost 1 base, and 3 bases stayed unmatched. The germline V gene encodes CDR1 LGHDT and CDR2 YNNKEL (reference sequence). The chain's CDR3 is CASSPTGVAKNIQYF. CDR3 DNA sequence: TGTGCCAGCAGCCCGACAGGGGTTGCCAAAAACATTCAGTACTTC.

This chain uses TRBV18 with TRBJ2-2; unclear D gene. V lost 6 bases and J lost 7, with 12 bases in between. The CDR3 loop spans 13 amino acids. The germline CDR1 and CDR2 sequences are KGHSH and LQKENI. This CDR3 is CASSSDAGGELFF. CDR3 DNA sequence: TGTGCCAGCTCGTCTGACGCTGGCGGGGAGCTGTTTTTT.

The chain recombines TRBV28 with TRBJ1-2; tentative D call: TRBD1 (6 bases). The length of the CDR3 is 12 residues. Trimming took off 2 bases at V and 7 bases at J, with 8 bases between the two ends. The V gene's germline CDR1 is MDHEN and CDR2 SYDVKM. The CDR3 sequence: CASSLRGAGYTF. The CDR3 DNA follows: TGTGCCAGCAGTTTACGGGGGGCTGGCTACACCTTC.

The rearrangement joins TRBV18 to TRBJ1-2; perhaps TRBD1 as D (5 bases). The CDR3 runs 16 residues. Germline CDR1 reads KGHSH; CDR2 reads LQKENI. With 3 bases removed from V and 1 base from J, the gap between germline ends came to 15 bases. CDR3 coding DNA: TGTGCCAGCTCACCCACTTGGGCCAGGGTTAACTATGGCTACACCTTC. It encodes CASSPTWARVNYGYTF.

In this sample, this clone turned up once. The chain has TRBV19 and TRBJ1-2; 9 bases line up with TRBD1. Per the germline V gene, CDR1 is LNHDA and CDR2 is SQIVND (reference sequence). There are 18 residues in the CDR3. V gave up 5 bases and J gave up 8 bases; unmatched junction bases: 21. In DNA, the CDR3 is TGTGCCAGTAGTTCCCCGGGACAGGGCGGCCTCGGGGAAAAGGGCTACACCTTC. Protein sequence: CASSSPGQGGLGEKGYTF.

V gene TRBV27 combines with J gene TRBJ2-2; D unclear. Germline loops: CDR1 MNHEY, CDR2 SMNVEV (reference sequence). The CDR3 runs 12 residues. The germline V and J ends were trimmed by 3 bases and 8 bases, with 7 bases remaining between them. CDR3 protein: CASSFLGGELFF. The CDR3 region has the DNA TGTGCCAGCAGTTTTCTAGGGGGGGAGCTGTTTTTT.

This clone occurred a few times. The sample holds other DNA sequences that translate to the same CDR3. This chain uses TRBV2 with TRBJ1-5, with D hard to call. V dropped 2 bases and J dropped 1 base, with 9 bases sitting between them. The CDR3 has 15 amino acids. Germline V gene sequence: CDR1 SNHLY, CDR2 FYNNEI. The CDR3 region is CASSERGISNQPQHF. In DNA form, the CDR3 reads TGTGCCAGCAGTGAACGGGGTATCAGCAATCAGCCCCAGCATTTT.

The chain has TRBV3-1 (or the pseudogene TRBV3-2) and TRBJ2-1, with D unclear. The CDR3 length is 12 residues. Trimming removed 1 base from V and 10 bases from J, with 8 bases in between. In germline, CDR1 is LGHDT, CDR2 YNNKEL (reference sequence). The CDR3 here is CASSQVGTEQFF. The CDR3 DNA follows: TGTGCCAGCAGCCAAGTTGGCACCGAGCAGTTCTTC.

The chain couples TRBV5-1 to TRBJ1-5; 8 bases match TRBD1. This CDR3 spans 14 amino acids. The V segment lost 4 bases and the J segment 4 bases; nucleotides outside the gene matches: 4. Germline V gene data show CDR1 as SGHRS and CDR2 as YFSETQ. CDR3 nucleotides: TGCGCCAGCAGCCCGGGACAGGCTAATCAGCCCCAGCATTTT. Its translation is CASSPGQANQPQHF.

This clone showed up just a few times. The rearrangement uses TRBV28 and TRBJ1-5; D not certain. This CDR3 spans 11 amino acids. V was shortened by 5 bases and J by 3 bases, with 2 bases between the two germline ends. Germline CDR1 MDHEN, CDR2 SYDVKM. CDR3 loop: CASSTNQPQHF. The CDR3 bases are TGTGCCAGCAGTACCAATCAGCCCCAGCATTTT. Drawing the rest from reference TRBV28 and TRBJ1-5, the complete variable domain is DVKVTQSSRYLVKRTGEKVFLECVQDMDHENMFWYRQDPGLGLRLIYFSYDVKMKEKGDIPEGYSVSREKKERFSLILESASTNQTSMYLCASSTNQPQHFGDGTRLSIL.

The V gene is TRBV5-1, the J gene TRBJ1-2, with D possibly being TRBD1 (5 bases). The V end lost 3 bases, the J end lost 8 bases, and 11 bases lay between the germline ends. This CDR3 contains 12 residues. Germline loops: CDR1 SGHRS, CDR2 YFSETQ. In DNA form, the CDR3 reads TGCGCCAGCAGCTCCGAGGGGCGCGGCTACACCTTC. Translated, it gives CASSSEGRGYTF.

V is TRBV28 and J is TRBJ1-2; D uncertain. CDR1 is MDHEN and CDR2 is SYDVKM in the germline V gene. The CDR3 runs 12 residues. V lost 5 bases and J lost 2, with 6 bases in between. Here the CDR3 reads CASSTWNYGYTF. The DNA of the CDR3 is TGTGCCAGCAGTACCTGGAACTATGGCTACACCTTC.

This chain uses TRBV2 with TRBJ2-7; TRBD2 aligns across 7 bases. Germline-derived CDR1 and CDR2 are SNHLY and FYNNEI. CDR3 length: 14 residues. The junction had 7 bases not matched to a gene; V was cut back by 4 bases and J by 4 bases. The CDR3 region has the DNA TGTGCCAGCAGTGCCCAGCGGGGTCAATACGAGCAGTACTTC. As protein: CASSAQRGQYEQYF.

A single count supports this clone. The chain employs TRBV5-1 and TRBJ2-1; 10 nucleotides align to TRBD2. Per germline, CDR1 SGHRS and CDR2 YFSETQ. The CDR3 has 13 residues. J gave up 6 bases and V 5 bases, and 2 bases lay outside the gene matches. The CDR3 DNA sequence: TGCGCCAGCAGTACTAGCGGGGTCAATGAGCAGTTCTTC. Its protein product is CASSTSGVNEQFF. The full variable domain, completed using reference TRBV5-1 and TRBJ2-1, is KAGVTQTPRYLIKTRGQQVTLSCSPISGHRSVSWYQQTPGQGLQFLFEYFSETQRNKGNFPGRFSGRQFSNSRSEMNVSTLELGDSALYLCASSTSGVNEQFFGPGTRLTVL.

V gene TRBV5-4 combines with J gene TRBJ2-7, with 10 bases matching TRBD1. In germline, CDR1 is SGHNT, CDR2 YYREEE (reference sequence). The junction had 10 bases not matched to a gene; V was cut back by 4 bases and J by 6 bases. The CDR3 is made up of 15 amino acids. The CDR3 DNA follows: TGTGCCAGCAGCGCCCCGGGACAGGGGCCCGGCGAGCAGTACTTC. Translated: CASSAPGQGPGEQYF.